A single sample is the source of the 5 T cell receptor beta chains below, sequenced in a study of blood T cell repertoires in COVID-19. Repertoires were generated with immunoSEQ multiplex PCR, while TCRdb's copy carries only in-frame clones and drops some. The data contain tens of thousands of clones, more than 65% of them singletons. Sequencing was performed on peripheral blood. Every receptor here comes from a man aged 65 to 85 with COVID-19, enrolled during active disease.

The chain couples TRBV12-3 or TRBV12-4 to TRBJ1-2, with 7 positions matching TRBD1. V lost 5 bases and J lost 4; bases outside the gene matches: 4. The length of the CDR3 is 13 residues. The CDR3 loop is CASSDRVPYGYTF. The CDR3 DNA follows: TGTGCCAGCAGTGACAGGGTTCCCTATGGCTACACCTTC.

The rearrangement uses TRBV6-1 and TRBJ1-2, with a tentative D call TRBD1 (5 bases). Germline lookup yields CDR1 MNHNS and CDR2 SASEGT. Trimming cost V 2 bases and J 0 bases, with 7 bases left between them. The CDR3 sequence is 14 residues long. As DNA, the CDR3 is TGTGCCAGCAGTGAACAGGGAACTAACTATGGCTACACCTTC. Residues: CASSEQGTNYGYTF.

The chain recombines TRBV2 with TRBJ2-5; tentative D call: TRBD2 (6 bases). This CDR3 is built from 12 residues. The V end lost 10 bases, the J end lost 0 bases, and 9 bases lay between the germline ends. CDR1 and CDR2 (germline): SNHLY, FYNNEI. The CDR3 DNA follows: TGTGCCATACGGGACTACCAAGAGACCCAGTACTTC. Translation: CAIRDYQETQYF. Full variable domain (outside the CDR3, taken from reference TRBV2 and TRBJ2-5): EPEVTQTPSHQVTQMGQEVILRCVPISNHLYFYWYRQILGQKVEFLVSFYNNEISEKSEIFDDQFSVERPDGSNFTLKIRSTKLEDSAMYFCAIRDYQETQYFGPGTRLLVL.

This clone was found many times. Within the sample, other DNA sequences also encode this same CDR3. The chain carries TRBV7-2 and TRBJ1-1; D may be TRBD1 (5 bases). CDR3 length: 16 amino acids. The germline V and J ends were trimmed by 2 bases and 2 bases, with 15 bases remaining between them. CDR1 is SGHTA and CDR2 is FQGNSA in the germline V gene. CDR3 bases: TGTGCCAGCAGCTTACGGCCTCCGGGACTCAACACTGAAGCTTTCTTT. Encoded protein: CASSLRPPGLNTEAFF.

J is TRBJ1-5 and V is TRBV27; TRBD1 matches at 10 bases. V shed 4 bases, J shed 7 bases, and the junction held 4 bases outside the gene matches. The CDR3 has 14 amino acids. Germline V gene sequence: CDR1 MNHEY, CDR2 SMNVEV (reference sequence). The chain's CDR3 is CASSSGQGEQPQHF. The CDR3 DNA follows: TGTGCCAGCAGTTCCGGACAGGGGGAACAGCCCCAGCATTTT.